These 26 T cell receptor beta chains were all obtained from the same sample, sequenced in a study of yellow fever vaccine responses in identical twins. Using its own MiXCR run on the RT-PCR reads, TCRdb lists one record per CDR3 protein. This sample carries under 25,000 distinct CDR3 sequences, roughly 72% of them seen once, and the ten largest clones take about 2.4%. The material sequenced was T cells from blood (PBMCs), unsorted or a sorted subset (not recorded which), taken before or after yellow fever vaccination (not recorded which). These TCRs come from a woman between 18 and 30 years old who received the yellow fever vaccine.

This clonotype came up once. This chain links TRBV2 with TRBJ2-1; 8 bases match TRBD2. J was trimmed by 15 bases and V by 1 base; bases with no gene match: 14. CDR1 and CDR2 from the germline V gene are SNHLY and FYNNEI. The CDR3 extends over 15 amino acids. CDR3 residues: CASSEEASGSLGRFF. The CDR3 region has the DNA TGTGCCAGCAGTGAAGAGGCTAGCGGGTCTCTCGGGCGGTTCTTC. The full variable domain, in which reference TRBV2 and TRBJ2-1 provide the parts outside the CDR3, is EPEVTQTPSHQVTQMGQEVILRCVPISNHLYFYWYRQILGQKVEFLVSFYNNEISEKSEIFDDQFSVERPDGSNFTLKIRSTKLEDSAMYFCASSEEASGSLGRFFGPGTRLTVL.

The rearrangement links TRBV28 to TRBJ2-7; 7 bases align to TRBD1. With 5 bases clipped from V and 0 bases from J, the junction kept 1 base outside the gene matches. The CDR3 covers 13 residues. From germline, CDR1 is MDHEN and CDR2 SYDVKM. The CDR3 DNA reads as TGTGCCAGCAGTCGGGACAGCTCCTACGAGCAGTACTTC. It yields the protein CASSRDSSYEQYF.

This chain joins TRBV12-3 or TRBV12-4 and TRBJ1-1; TRBD1 might be the D (6 bases). The length of the CDR3 is 16 residues. Deletions cut 2 bases from V and 3 bases from J, with 16 bases between. DNA for the CDR3: TGTGCCAGCAGTTTAAGGGGGGGGCGTTGGGACACTGAAGCTTTCTTT. This encodes CASSLRGGRWDTEAFF.

The chain is built from TRBV11-1 and TRBJ2-7; D is possibly TRBD2 (6 bases). The CDR3 is made up of 13 amino acids. Germline assignment: CDR1 SGHAT and CDR2 FQDESV (reference sequence). V lost 5 bases and J lost 6, with 14 bases in between. The DNA for the CDR3 is TGTGCCAGCAGCCCCGGGGGTCCCGCCGAGCAGTACTTC. Translation: CASSPGGPAEQYF.

The gene calls are TRBV2 and TRBJ2-7; D ambiguous. Germline assignment: CDR1 SNHLY and CDR2 FYNNEI. V was pared by 5 bases and J by 6 bases, with 11 bases between. The CDR3 length is 12 residues. The CDR3, as DNA: TGTGCCAGCAGTCCCTCTTATCTCGAGCAGTACGTC. It translates to CASSPSYLEQYV.

The V gene is TRBV2, the J gene TRBJ1-4; no clear D gene. CDR1 is SNHLY, CDR2 FYNNEI, per germline. The CDR3 has 13 residues. With 5 bases removed from V and 8 bases from J, the gap between germline ends came to 12 bases. CDR3 in DNA: TGTGCCAGCAGTCTCGAAGGCTCCGAAAAACTGTTTTTT. Amino acids: CASSLEGSEKLFF.

CDR3 nucleotide sequence: TGCAGTGCTCCCGGACTAGGGAGGCCCTACGAGCAGTACTTC. This encodes CSAPGLGRPYEQYF. The chain joins TRBV20-1 to TRBJ2-7; 7 positions match TRBD2. Trimming cost V 5 bases and J 2 bases; bases outside gene matches: 9. This CDR3 contains 14 residues. Germline lookup yields CDR1 DFQATT and CDR2 SNEGSKA (reference sequence).

The chain is built from TRBV5-6 and TRBJ2-5; D gene ambiguous. Germline assignment: CDR1 SGHDT and CDR2 YYEEEE. CDR3 length: 13 residues. Between the trimmed V and J ends, which lost 4 bases and 6 bases, there was a span of 13 bases. The DNA of the CDR3 is TGTGCCAGCAGCCTATCGATAATCCAGACCCAGTACTTC. Translation: CASSLSIIQTQYF. The whole variable domain, filled in from reference TRBV5-6 and TRBJ2-5, reads DAGVTQSPTHLIKTRGQQVTLRCSPKSGHDTVSWYQQALGQGPQFIFQYYEEEERQRGNFPDRFSGHQFPNYSSELNVNALLLGDSALYLCASSLSIIQTQYFGPGTRLLVL.

The rearrangement links TRBV11-3 to TRBJ2-2; D perhaps matches TRBD2 (6 bases). Germline V CDR1 and CDR2: SGHNT, YENEEA. This CDR3 has 14 amino acids. Trimming left V 6 bases short and J 4 bases short, with 12 bases between. CDR3 in DNA: TGTGCCAGCAGACACGATAGCGGCACCGGGGAGCTGTTTTTT. This gives the protein CASRHDSGTGELFF. The full variable domain, with the rest looked up from reference TRBV11-3 and TRBJ2-2, is EAGVVQSPRYKIIEKKQPVAFWCNPISGHNTLYWYLQNLGQGPELLIRYENEEAVDDSQLPKDRFSAERLKGVDSTLKIQPAELGDSAVYLCASRHDSGTGELFFGEGSRLTVL.

The DNA of the CDR3 is TGCGCCAGCAGCCTCCGGGACCTCTACAATGAGCAGTTCTTC. Protein sequence: CASSLRDLYNEQFF. The V gene is TRBV5-1, the J gene TRBJ2-1; perhaps D is TRBD1 or TRBD2 (5 bases each). Trimming pared 4 bases from V and 3 bases from J, leaving 11 bases between. The CDR3 contains 14 residues. From germline, CDR1 is SGHRS and CDR2 YFSETQ.

The chain combines TRBV12-3 or TRBV12-4 with TRBJ2-7; D gene unclear. V shed 3 bases and J shed 1 base, with 4 bases lying between them. The CDR3 length is 12 residues. The CDR3 protein is CASSFESYEQYF. Here the CDR3 DNA reads TGTGCCAGCAGTTTTGAGTCCTACGAGCAGTACTTC.

The CDR3 protein is CASRGLRWADTQYF. DNA for the CDR3: TGTGCCAGCCGGGGCCTCCGTTGGGCAGATACGCAGTATTTT. This chain uses TRBV6-1 with TRBJ2-3; D tentatively reads TRBD1 or TRBD2 (5 bases each). The CDR3 has 14 amino acids. The V and J ends lost 8 bases and 4 bases respectively, with 16 bases between them. Germline V CDR1 and CDR2: MNHNS, SASEGT.

V is TRBV12-3 or TRBV12-4 and J is TRBJ1-5; 7 nucleotides match TRBD1. This CDR3 is 14 amino acids long. V gave up 6 bases and J gave up 1 base; unmatched junction bases: 3. The CDR3 is CASSRQGSNQPQHF. The CDR3 DNA sequence: TGTGCCAGCAGCCGACAGGGAAGCAATCAGCCCCAGCATTTT.

The chain is built from TRBV6-5 and TRBJ1-2; TRBD1 matches at 10 bases. The V gene's germline CDR1 is MNHEY and CDR2 SVGAGI. Trimming removed 0 bases from V and 8 bases from J; junction bases left unmatched: 3. This CDR3 region has 14 residues. CDR3 loop: CASSYSGTGEGYTF. CDR3 bases: TGTGCCAGCAGTTACTCGGGGACAGGGGAGGGCTACACCTTC.

The V gene is TRBV7-6, the J gene TRBJ1-1; D is undetermined. CDR1 and CDR2 (germline): SGHVS, FNYEAQ. There are 12 residues in the CDR3. V lost 1 base to trimming and J lost 0 bases, with 0 bases between them. CDR3 DNA sequence: TGTGCCAGCAGCTTAGTGAACACTGAAGCTTTCTTT. Translated, it gives CASSLVNTEAFF. Complete variable domain (other parts from reference TRBV7-6 and TRBJ1-1): GAGVSQSPRYKVTKRGQDVALRCDPISGHVSLYWYRQALGQGPEFLTYFNYEAQQDKSGLPNDRFSAERPEGSISTLTIQRTEQRDSAMYRCASSLVNTEAFFGQGTRLTVV.

V usage is TRBV18 and J usage is TRBJ2-3; a possible D gene is TRBD2 (6 bases). The V end lost 1 base, the J end lost 8 bases, and 10 bases lay between the germline ends. The CDR3 sequence is 13 residues long. The germline gives CDR1 KGHSH, CDR2 LQKENI. CDR3 sequence reads: CASSPRDGGTQYF. The CDR3 nucleotides read TGTGCCAGCTCACCACGGGACGGGGGTACGCAGTATTTT.

The chain joins TRBV9 to TRBJ1-6; 7 positions match TRBD1. Germline V gives CDR1 SGDLS, CDR2 YYNGEE. The V and J ends lost 2 bases and 6 bases, in that order; junction bases with no gene match: 2. The CDR3 covers 14 residues. CDR3: CASSVGTANSPLHF. For the CDR3, the DNA is TGTGCCAGCAGCGTTGGGACAGCTAATTCACCCCTCCACTTT.

The V gene is TRBV11-3, the J gene TRBJ2-1, with 10 bases identical to TRBD2. J gave up 6 bases and V 4 bases, and 15 bases lay outside the gene matches. The CDR3 loop spans 18 amino acids. Germline V gene sequence: CDR1 SGHNT, CDR2 YENEEA. The CDR3 is CASSYKSFGLAVLNEQFF. The CDR3 region has the DNA TGTGCCAGCAGCTACAAATCGTTTGGACTAGCGGTGCTCAATGAGCAGTTCTTC.

This clonotype was counted only a few times. The V and J genes are TRBV10-1 and TRBJ2-1, with no clear D. The CDR3 totals 15 residues. In germline, CDR1 is WNHNN, CDR2 SYGVQD (reference sequence). Trimming took 5 bases from V and 0 from J, leaving 11 bases between them. The CDR3, as DNA: TGCGCCAGCAGTCCTGTGCCTAACTCCTACAATGAGCAGTTCTTC. Amino acid sequence: CASSPVPNSYNEQFF.

The CDR3 protein is CASSLEQNSNQPQHF. The CDR3 DNA reads as TGTGCCAGCAGCTTAGAACAGAATAGCAATCAGCCCCAGCATTTT. This chain joins TRBV11-2 and TRBJ1-5, with D hard to call. CDR3 size: 15 residues. In germline, CDR1 is SGHAT, CDR2 FQNNGV. V lost 0 bases and J lost 0, with 6 bases in between.

The CDR3 DNA follows: TGTGCCAGCAGTACGGTGCTTAATTCACCCCTCCACTTT. Encoded protein: CASSTVLNSPLHF. The chain carries TRBV11-1 and TRBJ1-6; D call uncertain. Germline lookup yields CDR1 SGHAT and CDR2 FQDESV (reference sequence). Trimming shortened V by 6 bases and J by 6 bases, and 9 bases separated the two germline ends. The CDR3 has 13 amino acids.

V gene TRBV5-6 combines with J gene TRBJ2-1; TRBD2 aligns across 7 bases. Germline CDR1 reads SGHDT; CDR2 reads YYEEEE. V was clipped by 4 bases and J by 0 bases; unmatched bases: 7. This CDR3 is built from 16 residues. The DNA of the CDR3 is TGTGCCAGCAGCGGGGGGGTCAAGAGCTCCTACAATGAGCAGTTCTTC. Residues: CASSGGVKSSYNEQFF.

J is TRBJ1-1 and V is TRBV20-1; TRBD1 is a possible D gene (5 bases). This CDR3 spans 12 amino acids. V lost 3 bases and J lost 5, with 10 bases in between. The germline V gene encodes CDR1 DFQATT and CDR2 SNEGSKA (reference sequence). The CDR3 nucleotides read TGCAGTGCTAGGCAGGGTGAGACTGAAGCTTTCTTT. It yields the protein CSARQGETEAFF.

This rearrangement joins TRBV10-3 to TRBJ1-5; no reliable D call. Germline values: CDR1 ENHRY, CDR2 SYGVKD. This CDR3 is built from 16 residues. Trimming took off 0 bases at V and 2 bases at J, with 11 bases between the two ends. The CDR3, as DNA: TGTGCCATCAGTGAGTCTTGGGCTTGGGGCAATCAGCCCCAGCATTTT. Its translation is CAISESWAWGNQPQHF.

The V gene is TRBV19, the J gene TRBJ2-6, with a possible D match to TRBD1 (6 bases). This CDR3 region has 15 residues. Trimming removed 7 bases at V and 1 base at J, with 11 bases between. CDR1 and CDR2 (germline): LNHDA, SQIVND (reference sequence). CDR3 bases: TGTGCCAGTAACCCCACAGGGTCTGGGGCCAACGTCCTGACTTTC. It encodes CASNPTGSGANVLTF.

The rearrangement uses TRBV11-3 and TRBJ2-2, with a weak D call TRBD2 (5 bases). Germline lookup yields CDR1 SGHNT and CDR2 YENEEA. CDR3 length equals 13 residues. The V and J ends lost 6 bases and 6 bases respectively, with 11 bases between them. The CDR3 DNA is TGTGCCAGCAGGCCTCTGAGGGCCGGGGAGCTGTTTTTT. Translating gives CASRPLRAGELFF.